One and the same sample provided the 4 T cell receptor gamma chains below, sequenced in a study of γδ T cells in repeated Plasmodium falciparum infection. TCRdb re-called the multiplex PCR reads through CATT. This repertoire shows about 30,000 gamma-chain clones, approximately 1.4% found once; its top ten account for roughly a fifth. Gammadelta T cells were flow-sorted from PBMC into Vgamma9/Vdelta2+ and Vdelta2-negative populations for bulk analysis. Sequences were obtained from gamma-delta T cells from blood. These receptors all stem from a pool of human donors (malaria-infected and uninfected, not separated).

Concerning this clone itself: TCRdb lists the protein of a much larger clone for this DNA, which differs at residue 4, so this is likely a read error; the protein given here is translated from the DNA itself. This chain links TRGV9 with TRGJ1 or TRGJ2. The J gene, left out of TCRdb, was set here by checking the DNA against germline. Germline loops: CDR1 GITISATS, CDR2 ISYDGTV (reference sequence). The CDR3 is 14 amino acids. CDR3 protein: CALREVSSGYKKLF. The CDR3 nucleotides read TGTGCCTTGCGGGAGGTCTCTTCGGGGTATAAGAAACTCTTT.

This clone was found many times. The translation of this DNA and the TCRdb protein of a much larger clone differ at residue 11, probably owing to a read error; the protein shown here is translated from the DNA. This chain uses TRGV2 with TRGJ1 or TRGJ2. The J gene was missing in TCRdb and was found by matching the end of the DNA to germline. Losses at the gene ends were 0 bases for V and 12 bases for J; bases not matched to a gene: 14. In germline, CDR1 is EGSNGY, CDR2 YDSYNSKV. This CDR3 comprises 14 residues. The CDR3 DNA reads TGTGCCACCTGGGACGGGCCTCAACATCGGGGGAAACTCTTT. This gives the protein CATWDGPQHRGKLF.

This clone was observed at least ten times. This DNA's translation differs at residue 7 from TCRdb's protein, which comes from a much larger clone; a read error is likely, and the protein shown is translated from the DNA. V is TRGV8 and J is TRGJ1 or TRGJ2. CDR3 length: 12 amino acids. V lost 3 bases and J lost 5; bases outside the gene matches: 4. Germline V gene data show CDR1 as VENAVY and CDR2 as YDSYNSRV. Here the CDR3 reads CATWDLHYKKLF. The DNA for the CDR3 is TGTGCCACCTGGGATCTTCATTATAAGAAACTCTTT.

This clone was seen many times. The protein that TCRdb holds for this DNA derives from a much larger clone and differs from the translated DNA at residue 9, which likely indicates a read error; the protein shown here is translated from the DNA. The rearrangement uses TRGV9 and TRGJP1. TCRdb offers no J gene call, so here the DNA was matched to germline to obtain one. Germline V gene lookup returns CDR1 GITISATS and CDR2 ISYDGTV (reference sequence). The CDR3 is 13 amino acids. The CDR3 protein is CALWDTTGGFKIF. CDR3 DNA sequence: TGTGCCTTGTGGGATACCACTGGTGGGTTCAAGATATTT.